This TCR beta chain was sequenced during a study of blood T cell repertoires in COVID-19. Study-wide context: Sources were T cells, B-cell-depleted T cells, or PBMCs; the material itself was cDNA or gDNA.

This clone was observed a few times. The repertoire was sequenced with immunoSEQ multiplex PCR; TCRdb's copy has only in-frame clones and lacks some. The sample has 300,000 to 450,000 clones, 75% to 90% seen once. Ages ranged from roughly 18 to 100 years, with residence in fewer than 25 US areas. This CDR3 has 16 amino acids. Germline CDR1 SGHTS, CDR2 YDEGEE. V was shortened by 4 bases and J by 1 base, with 17 bases between the two germline ends. The TCR originated in a man aged 18 to 29 who had recovered from COVID-19. The rearrangement uses TRBV5-8 and TRBJ1-2; possibly TRBD1 for D (5 bases). Sequenced material: PBMCs or T cells enriched from blood (not recorded which). This CDR3 reads CASSRGGGLFNYGYTF. Written as DNA, the CDR3 is TGTGCCAGCAGCCGCGGGGGAGGATTATTTAACTATGGCTACACCTTC.